These 26 T cell receptor beta chains were all obtained from the same sample, sequenced in a study of blood T cell repertoires in COVID-19. Sequencing was performed with immunoSEQ multiplex PCR; in TCRdb, only in-frame clones are kept and a portion is missing. The data show around 260,000 clones, roughly 90% seen once. Specimen: peripheral blood. Receptors originate from a woman aged 40 to 55 who had recovered from COVID-19.

J is TRBJ2-3 and V is TRBV14, with TRBD2 matching over 11 bases. The CDR3 covers 18 residues. J lost 1 base, V lost 2 bases, and 8 bases had no gene match. The germline V gene has CDR1 SGHDN and CDR2 FVKESK. CDR3 in amino acids: CASSQNGLAGGGTDTQYF. CDR3 DNA: TGTGCCAGCAGCCAAAACGGCCTAGCGGGAGGTGGCACAGATACGCAGTATTTT.

The chain joins TRBV7-2 to TRBJ2-7; 10 bases fit TRBD2. Looked up from germline, CDR1 is SGHTA and CDR2 is FQGNSA. V lost 3 bases and J lost 0; bases outside the gene matches: 11. The CDR3 totals 18 residues. In DNA, the CDR3 is TGTGCCAGCAGCTTGCCGAGGCTAGCGGGAGCTAGCTCCTACGAGCAGTACTTC. Encoded protein: CASSLPRLAGASSYEQYF.

The V and J genes are TRBV11-3 and TRBJ2-2; D may be TRBD1 (7 bases). CDR1 is SGHNT and CDR2 is YENEEA in the germline V gene. This CDR3 has 16 amino acids. With 3 bases removed from V and 1 base from J, the gap between germline ends came to 12 bases. CDR3 sequence (DNA): TGTGCCAGCAGCTTCGGAGGGACAGTGAACACCGGGGAGCTGTTTTTT. It translates to CASSFGGTVNTGELFF. Using reference TRBV11-3 and TRBJ2-2 for the parts outside the CDR3, the full variable domain is EAGVVQSPRYKIIEKKQPVAFWCNPISGHNTLYWYLQNLGQGPELLIRYENEEAVDDSQLPKDRFSAERLKGVDSTLKIQPAELGDSAVYLCASSFGGTVNTGELFFGEGSRLTVL.

This chain connects TRBV3-1 (or the pseudogene TRBV3-2) to TRBJ1-2; D is perhaps TRBD1 (6 bases). V was pared by 0 bases and J by 9 bases, with 17 bases between. From germline, CDR1 is LGHDT and CDR2 YNNKEL (reference sequence). CDR3 length: 15 residues. CDR3 amino acids: CASSQEQGSIFSYTF. CDR3 sequence (DNA): TGTGCCAGCAGCCAAGAACAGGGATCTATTTTTAGCTACACCTTC.

V gene TRBV5-6 combines with J gene TRBJ1-6; no clear D gene. Looked up from germline, CDR1 is SGHDT and CDR2 is YYEEEE. The germline V and J ends were trimmed by 3 bases and 6 bases, with 7 bases remaining between them. The CDR3 contains 13 residues. The CDR3 DNA follows: TGTGCCAGCAGCTCCGGGTCTAATTCACCCCTCCACTTT. Amino acids: CASSSGSNSPLHF.

The rearrangement links TRBV6-5 to TRBJ2-7; weak D call: TRBD1 (5 bases). This CDR3 comprises 14 residues. Trimming took off 8 bases at V and 4 bases at J, with 18 bases between the two ends. Germline V gives CDR1 MNHEY, CDR2 SVGAGI. The chain's CDR3 is CASLWWQGGYEQYF. CDR3 DNA sequence: TGTGCCAGCCTGTGGTGGCAGGGTGGTTACGAGCAGTACTTC.

This rearrangement joins TRBV2 to TRBJ2-2; D possibly corresponds to TRBD1 (6 bases). CDR3 length: 16 amino acids. Trimming removed 7 bases at V and 0 bases at J, with 15 bases between. CDR1 and CDR2 from the germline V gene are SNHLY and FYNNEI. For the CDR3, the DNA is TGTGCCAGCACCGAACAGGGCCCGTCGAACACCGGGGAGCTGTTTTTT. Its protein is CASTEQGPSNTGELFF.

CDR3 region: CASSPRQGLSTDTQYF. CDR3 coding DNA: TGTGCCAGCTCACCTCGACAGGGATTGAGCACAGATACGCAGTATTTT. The rearrangement links TRBV18 to TRBJ2-3; 7 bases are shared with TRBD1. The CDR3 totals 16 residues. CDR1 KGHSH and CDR2 LQKENI come from the germline V gene. V shed 3 bases, J shed 0 bases, and the junction held 6 bases outside the gene matches.

In DNA, the CDR3 is TGTGCCAGCAGCTCCCTGGACAGGGAAGGCTCTGGGGCCAACGTCCTGACTTTC. It codes for CASSSLDREGSGANVLTF. This chain joins TRBV21-1 and TRBJ2-6; the table calls TRBD1, which could not be checked here. TRBV21-1 is given as a pseudogene. The CDR3 totals 18 residues.

This chain uses TRBV11-2 with TRBJ2-1; the match to TRBD2 covers 9 bases. Germline CDR1 and CDR2: SGHAT and FQNNGV. The V segment lost 1 base and the J segment 4 bases; nucleotides outside the gene matches: 5. The CDR3 is made up of 16 amino acids. CDR3 sequence: CASSLVASGIYNEQFF. The CDR3 DNA sequence: TGTGCCAGCAGCTTAGTAGCTAGCGGGATATACAATGAGCAGTTCTTC.

This clone has just one count. The chain employs TRBV5-5 and TRBJ2-4, with D possibly matching TRBD1 (6 bases). Trimming removed 4 bases at V and 8 bases at J, with 25 bases between. Germline CDR1 reads SGHKS; CDR2 reads YYEKEE (reference sequence). The CDR3 has 17 amino acids. The DNA for the CDR3 is TGTGCCAGCAGCCCCGTCGGGACATCGAGCCGTAGGGACATTCAGTACTTC. Its protein product is CASSPVGTSSRRDIQYF. Full variable domain (remainder filled in from reference TRBV5-5 and TRBJ2-4): DAGVTQSPTHLIKTRGQQVTLRCSPISGHKSVSWYQQVLGQGPQFIFQYYEKEERGRGNFPDRFSARQFPNYSSELNVNALLLGDSALYLCASSPVGTSSRRDIQYFGAGTRLSVL.

This clone has just one count. This rearrangement joins TRBV19 to TRBJ2-5, with D tentatively TRBD2 (5 bases). This CDR3 contains 14 residues. The germline CDR1 and CDR2 sequences are LNHDA and SQIVND (reference sequence). Trimming left V 7 bases short and J 2 bases short, with 14 bases between. The CDR3 DNA reads as TGTGCCAGTACCCCCCGGCGAGGGCAAGAGACCCAGTACTTC. Translating it yields CASTPRRGQETQYF.

The gene calls are TRBV5-1 and TRBJ2-7; D is possibly TRBD2 (6 bases). This CDR3 has 15 amino acids. The V gene lost 5 bases and the J gene lost 0 bases, with 15 bases spanning the gap. Germline CDR1 reads SGHRS; CDR2 reads YFSETQ. This chain's CDR3 is CASREGTYSSYEQYF. CDR3 in DNA: TGCGCCAGCAGGGAAGGGACTTACAGCTCCTACGAGCAGTACTTC.

The rearrangement joins TRBV10-3 to TRBJ2-1; 12 nucleotides align to TRBD2. Germline values: CDR1 ENHRY, CDR2 SYGVKD. This CDR3 region has 17 residues. V was clipped by 3 bases and J by 2 bases; unmatched bases: 5. CDR3 DNA: TGTGCCATCAGTGACCTCTGGACTAGCGGGACCTACAATGAGCAGTTCTTC. This codes for CAISDLWTSGTYNEQFF.

The V gene is TRBV28, the J gene TRBJ2-3, with 10 bases fitting TRBD2. CDR1 MDHEN and CDR2 SYDVKM come from the germline V gene. Germline trimming cut 2 bases from V and 1 base from J; bases unmatched to any gene: 0. There are 15 residues in the CDR3. CDR3 nucleotide sequence: TGTGCCAGCAGTTTAGGGACTAGCGGCACAGATACGCAGTATTTT. Translating gives CASSLGTSGTDTQYF.

The V gene is TRBV15, the J gene TRBJ1-2, with 9 bases matching TRBD1. The CDR3 has 13 amino acids. Germline loops: CDR1 LNHNV, CDR2 YYDKDF (reference sequence). Losses at the gene ends were 5 bases for V and 6 bases for J; bases not matched to a gene: 4. CDR3 coding DNA: TGTGCCACCAGCTCCCGGACAGGGGATGGCTACACCTTC. The encoded protein is CATSSRTGDGYTF.

The chain is built from TRBV5-6 and TRBJ1-2, with TRBD1 as a possible D gene (6 bases). V was shortened by 4 bases and J by 3 bases, with 16 bases between the two germline ends. The CDR3 spans 15 residues. CDR1 and CDR2 from the germline V gene are SGHDT and YYEEEE. DNA for the CDR3: TGTGCCAGCAGCACTTGGACAGACTCCTACTATGGCTACACCTTC. Translated, it gives CASSTWTDSYYGYTF.

This clone was detected only a few times. V usage is TRBV6-1 and J usage is TRBJ2-7, with D unclear. CDR1 and CDR2 (germline): MNHNS, SASEGT. The ends were cut back, 3 bases at V and 7 bases at J, with 10 bases in the middle. This CDR3 has 12 amino acids. The CDR3 sequence: CASSDWLGEQYF. CDR3 DNA: TGTGCCAGCAGTGATTGGCTAGGAGAGCAGTACTTC.

This chain joins TRBV28 and TRBJ2-2, with 8 bases identical to TRBD1. The CDR3 loop spans 16 amino acids. J was trimmed by 3 bases and V by 6 bases; bases with no gene match: 9. Germline CDR1 MDHEN, CDR2 SYDVKM. DNA for the CDR3: TGTGCCAGCAGCCCACTTCGGACAGGGTACACCGGGGAGCTGTTTTTT. This sequence encodes CASSPLRTGYTGELFF.

For the CDR3, the DNA is TGTGCCAGCAGTATCCAAGCTGGTTTCGAGCAGTACTTC. Translated: CASSIQAGFEQYF. V is TRBV6-5 and J is TRBJ2-7; no clear D gene. The CDR3 runs 13 residues. Germline V gives CDR1 MNHEY, CDR2 SVGAGI. V lost 5 bases to trimming and J lost 6 bases, with 14 bases between them.

This clone has ten or more counts. CDR3 amino acids: CASSQGSAGDPYNEQFF. The CDR3 coding sequence is TGTGCCAGCAGCCAAGGTTCAGCGGGAGACCCCTACAATGAGCAGTTCTTC. J is TRBJ2-1 and V is TRBV4-2, with TRBD2 matching 8 bases. Germline V CDR1 and CDR2: LGHNA, YNFKEQ. The CDR3 is 17 amino acids. The V and J ends lost 1 base and 2 bases, in that order; junction bases with no gene match: 7.

The chain carries TRBV29-1 and TRBJ2-7; maybe TRBD1 (6 bases). The CDR3 is 13 residues long. Looked up from germline, CDR1 is SQVTM and CDR2 is ANQGSEA. Trimming left V 7 bases short and J 3 bases short, with 16 bases between. The CDR3 spells CSEPGHKYYEQYF. CDR3 DNA: TGCAGCGAACCGGGACACAAATACTACGAGCAGTACTTC.

The V and J genes are TRBV3-1 (or the pseudogene TRBV3-2) and TRBJ1-3; D is possibly TRBD1 (6 bases). The CDR3 loop spans 15 amino acids. V was pared by 5 bases and J by 0 bases, with 11 bases between. Germline loops: CDR1 LGHDT, CDR2 YNNKEL (reference sequence). CDR3 loop: CASSSRGNSGNTIYF. In nucleotides, the CDR3 is TGTGCCAGCAGCTCCAGGGGTAACTCTGGAAACACCATATATTTT.

This clone was recorded once. The chain employs TRBV27 and TRBJ1-6; weak D call: TRBD1 (5 bases). The CDR3 has 16 residues. CDR1 and CDR2 from the germline V gene are MNHEY and SMNVEV (reference sequence). V was pared by 4 bases and J by 8 bases, with 18 bases between. Here the CDR3 reads CASSSAWGGEYSPLHF. The DNA for the CDR3 is TGTGCCAGCAGTTCAGCTTGGGGAGGGGAGTATTCACCCCTCCACTTT.

This sequence joins TRBV7-2 and TRBJ2-2, with D possibly being TRBD1 (6 bases). The length of the CDR3 is 16 residues. The germline V and J ends were trimmed by 5 bases and 0 bases, with 13 bases remaining between them. The V gene's germline CDR1 is SGHTA and CDR2 FQGNSA. Here the CDR3 reads CASSRRQDPNTGELFF. The CDR3 region has the DNA TGTGCCAGCAGCCGTAGACAGGACCCGAACACCGGGGAGCTGTTTTTT.

This chain links TRBV30 with TRBJ2-1; D not resolved. Germline V lookup: CDR1 GTSNPN, CDR2 SVGIG (reference sequence). This CDR3 region has 14 residues. The V end lost 3 bases, the J end lost 7 bases, and 16 bases lay between the germline ends. This CDR3 is CAWRYSGSENEQFF. CDR3 sequence (DNA): TGTGCCTGGAGATACTCGGGTTCGGAGAATGAGCAGTTCTTC.